The 27 T cell receptor beta chains reported below all come from one sample, sequenced in a study of blood T cell repertoires in COVID-19. Using immunoSEQ multiplex PCR, the repertoire was profiled, and TCRdb retains in-frame clones only, with some absent. Here the sample spans approximately 150,000 clones, around 90% being singletons. Material: peripheral blood. The receptors here all came from a woman aged 55-75 years with active or convalescent COVID-19.

This chain links TRBV9 with TRBJ2-1; TRBD1 matches at 8 bases. Germline CDR1 reads SGDLS; CDR2 reads YYNGEE. V gave up 3 bases and J gave up 0 bases; unmatched junction bases: 2. This CDR3 contains 15 residues. The CDR3 here is CASSETGGSYNEQFF. The CDR3 nucleotides are TGTGCCAGCAGCGAAACAGGGGGCTCCTACAATGAGCAGTTCTTC.

CDR3 DNA sequence: TGTGCCAGCACCAGGACGCTCGTGACAGGGGTGATCACAGATACGCAGTATTTT. Translated, it gives CASTRTLVTGVITDTQYF. J is TRBJ2-3 and V is TRBV27; 8 nucleotides line up with TRBD1. The CDR3 has 18 residues. The germline V gene encodes CDR1 MNHEY and CDR2 SMNVEV (reference sequence). Unmatched junction bases numbered 17, after V lost 7 bases and J lost 2 bases.

This rearrangement joins TRBV6-2 or TRBV6-3 to TRBJ2-3, with D possibly matching TRBD2 (5 bases). Germline CDR1 and CDR2: MNHEY and SVGEGT. The V and J ends lost 2 bases and 8 bases respectively, with 11 bases between them. The CDR3 has 13 amino acids. CDR3 loop: CASSYDPTSTQYF. CDR3 sequence (DNA): TGTGCCAGCAGTTACGATCCTACTAGTACGCAGTATTTT.

V gene TRBV3-1 (or the pseudogene TRBV3-2) combines with J gene TRBJ2-2, with TRBD1 matching 9 bases. From germline, CDR1 is LGHDT and CDR2 YNNKEL (reference sequence). The J segment lost 5 bases and the V segment lost 4 bases, leaving 5 bases of the junction unmatched. The CDR3 is 15 amino acids. The CDR3 DNA is TGTGCCAGCAGCCGAGGGACAGGGTCAACCGGGGAGCTGTTTTTT. Its protein is CASSRGTGSTGELFF.

This clone was seen once. V is TRBV30 and J is TRBJ2-7; 7 bases line up with TRBD2. In germline, CDR1 is GTSNPN, CDR2 SVGIG (reference sequence). J was trimmed by 0 bases and V by 5 bases; bases with no gene match: 7. This CDR3 contains 14 residues. CDR3 coding DNA: TGTGCCTGGGCCGGGGGAGGGGTCTCCTACGAGCAGTACTTC. It encodes CAWAGGGVSYEQYF.

This chain's CDR3 is CSVEPGSGETQYF. CDR3 coding DNA: TGCAGCGTTGAACCGGGGTCCGGGGAGACCCAGTACTTC. The rearrangement uses TRBV29-1 and TRBJ2-5; D possibly corresponds to TRBD2 (5 bases). CDR1 SQVTM and CDR2 ANQGSEA come from the germline V gene. V was trimmed by 2 bases and J by 5 bases, leaving 12 bases between them. The CDR3 is 13 residues long.

The chain joins TRBV4-3 to TRBJ1-2; TRBD1 might be the D (5 bases). This CDR3 is built from 15 residues. Germline V CDR1 and CDR2: LGHNA, YSLEER. V lost 4 bases, J lost 3 bases, and 15 bases lay in between. CDR3 coding DNA: TGCGCCAGCAGCCCGGGTGCGGGGGTAGACTATGGCTACACCTTC. Translated: CASSPGAGVDYGYTF.

The chain recombines TRBV21-1 with TRBJ2-1; the D call TRBD1 from the table was never checked on the DNA. TRBV21-1 is tagged as a pseudogene. The CDR3 length is 13 residues. CDR3 sequence: CASSKQGGNEQFF. For the CDR3, the DNA is TGTGCCAGCAGCAAGCAGGGGGGCAATGAGCAGTTCTTC.

V gene TRBV30 combines with J gene TRBJ1-2, with D maybe TRBD1 (5 bases). This CDR3 spans 11 amino acids. Germline values: CDR1 GTSNPN, CDR2 SVGIG (reference sequence). With 7 bases removed from V and 5 bases from J, the gap between germline ends came to 11 bases. CDR3 sequence (DNA): TGTGCCTTGACAGTGGGTTATGGCTACACCTTC. The encoded protein is CALTVGYGYTF.

About this clone itself: Other nucleotide sequences in the sample specify the same CDR3. The chain carries TRBV4-3 and TRBJ1-2; 8 bases match TRBD1. In germline, CDR1 is LGHNA, CDR2 YSLEER. Losses at the gene ends were 4 bases for V and 1 base for J; bases not matched to a gene: 2. The CDR3 runs 14 residues. The CDR3 loop is CASSPGQGNYGYTF. The DNA for the CDR3 is TGCGCCAGCAGCCCCGGACAGGGTAACTATGGCTACACCTTC.

This rearrangement joins TRBV6-5 to TRBJ1-2; 7 bases map to TRBD1. The germline CDR1 and CDR2 sequences are MNHEY and SVGAGI. The V segment lost 11 bases and the J segment 4 bases; nucleotides outside the gene matches: 13. This CDR3 has 14 residues. This CDR3 reads CAVDRVGALYGYTF. The CDR3 nucleotides are TGTGCCGTTGACAGGGTGGGTGCACTCTATGGCTACACCTTC.

The chain joins TRBV13 to TRBJ2-1; 14 bases align to TRBD2. V dropped 5 bases and J dropped 9; count of bases not matched to a gene: 6. Germline lookup yields CDR1 PRHDT and CDR2 FYEKMQ (reference sequence). The CDR3 covers 15 residues. The CDR3 DNA follows: TGTGCCAGCAGCAACCGACTAGCGGGGGGGAGTGAGCAGTTCTTC. This codes for CASSNRLAGGSEQFF. Drawing the rest from reference TRBV13 and TRBJ2-1, the complete variable domain is AAGVIQSPRHLIKEKRETATLKCYPIPRHDTVYWYQQGPGQDPQFLISFYEKMQSDKGSIPDRFSAQQFSDYHSELNMSSLELGDSALYFCASSNRLAGGSEQFFGPGTRLTVL.

V gene TRBV12-3 or TRBV12-4 combines with J gene TRBJ1-1; no reliable D call. The CDR3 runs 11 residues. Deletions cut 2 bases from V and 7 bases from J, with 5 bases between. CDR3 region: CASSLFREAFF. The CDR3 coding sequence is TGTGCCAGCAGTTTATTCCGTGAAGCTTTCTTT.

The chain joins TRBV5-6 to TRBJ1-4; TRBD1 agrees at 8 bases. This CDR3 is built from 15 residues. The germline V gene has CDR1 SGHDT and CDR2 YYEEEE. V shed 4 bases and J 0 bases; nucleotides not matched to a gene: 2. The CDR3 is CASSGGQATNEKLFF. Here the CDR3 DNA reads TGTGCCAGCAGCGGGGGACAGGCAACTAATGAAAAACTGTTTTTT.

This clone was recorded only once. The rearrangement joins TRBV7-2 to TRBJ2-3; 9 bases fit TRBD2. The CDR3 contains 16 residues. CDR1 and CDR2 from the germline V gene are SGHTA and FQGNSA. V shed 2 bases, J shed 6 bases, and the junction held 9 bases outside the gene matches. CDR3 region: CASSLLASGAGDTQYF. CDR3 coding DNA: TGTGCCAGCAGCTTATTGGCTAGCGGGGCAGGGGATACGCAGTATTTT. The full variable domain, with the rest looked up from reference TRBV7-2 and TRBJ2-3, is GAGVSQSPSNKVTEKGKDVELRCDPISGHTALYWYRQSLGQGLEFLIYFQGNSAPDKSGLPSDRFSAERTGGSVSTLTIQRTQQEDSAVYLCASSLLASGAGDTQYFGPGTRLTVL.

This chain joins TRBV4-3 and TRBJ1-2; the D gene is possibly TRBD1 (6 bases). Deletions cut 4 bases from V and 8 bases from J, with 14 bases between. The CDR3 is made up of 13 amino acids. Germline values: CDR1 LGHNA, CDR2 YSLEER. The CDR3 DNA is TGCGCCAGCAGCCCCCTCAACAGGGAAGGCTACACCTTC. The encoded protein is CASSPLNREGYTF.

The chain has TRBV4-1 and TRBJ1-1, with 9 bases lining up with TRBD1. J lost 7 bases, V lost 3 bases, and 12 bases had no gene match. The CDR3 contains 16 residues. The germline V gene encodes CDR1 MGHRA and CDR2 YSYEKL. The CDR3 DNA reads TGCGCCAGCAGCCACCCTGGACAGGGGAACATAGGTGAAGCTTTCTTT. It yields the protein CASSHPGQGNIGEAFF.

The chain combines TRBV6-5 with TRBJ2-1, with 11 bases aligning to TRBD1. After removal of 6 bases from V and 7 bases from J, the junction contained 2 bases not matched to a gene. CDR1 is MNHEY, CDR2 SVGAGI, per germline. The CDR3 has 13 amino acids. As DNA, the CDR3 is TGTGCCAGCAGCGGACAGGGGGCGAATGAGCAGTTCTTC. Its protein product is CASSGQGANEQFF.

The chain uses TRBV3-1 (or the pseudogene TRBV3-2) and TRBJ2-5; perhaps TRBD2 as D (5 bases). Germline V gene data show CDR1 as LGHDT and CDR2 as YNNKEL (reference sequence). This CDR3 comprises 15 residues. The V gene lost 4 bases and the J gene lost 0 bases, with 12 bases spanning the gap. The CDR3 region has the DNA TGTGCCAGCAGCCCTGGAGGCATCGACCAAGAGACCCAGTACTTC. Its protein is CASSPGGIDQETQYF.

This chain uses TRBV23-1 with TRBJ2-6; TRBD1 matches 12 bases. TRBV23-1 is noted as an ORF with a role that remains uncertain. With 6 bases clipped from V and 3 bases from J, the junction kept 9 bases outside the gene matches. The CDR3 covers 18 residues. For the CDR3, the DNA is TGCGCCAGCAGGCCCGTGGGACAGGGGGCGCGTGGGGCCAACGTCCTGACTTTC. The encoded protein is CASRPVGQGARGANVLTF.

The gene calls are TRBV3-1 (or the pseudogene TRBV3-2) and TRBJ1-2, with 12 bases lining up with TRBD1. The CDR3 runs to 17 residues. V lost 3 bases, J lost 5 bases, and 10 bases stayed unmatched. The germline V gene has CDR1 LGHDT and CDR2 YNNKEL (reference sequence). The CDR3 loop is CASSQRDRGLDRYGYTF. The CDR3, as DNA: TGTGCCAGCAGCCAGAGGGACAGGGGGCTGGATCGGTATGGCTACACCTTC.

The CDR3 sequence: CASGLDSQPQHF. Here the CDR3 DNA reads TGTGCTAGTGGTTTGGACTCCCAGCCCCAGCATTTT. The chain couples TRBV12-5 to TRBJ1-5, with D unresolved. The V gene's germline CDR1 is LGHNT and CDR2 FRNRAP. V gave up 1 base and J gave up 7 bases, with 5 bases separating them. The CDR3 is 12 residues long.

As concerns this clone: Compared with germline, one end of the junction differs, possibly owing to a read error. The chain is built from TRBV6-1 and TRBJ2-7; the D gene is possibly TRBD2 (6 bases). The CDR3 extends over 12 amino acids. Germline V gene sequence: CDR1 MNHNS, CDR2 SASEGT. The CDR3 coding sequence is TGTGCCAGCAGTGAGGGCTGGGGGGAAATGGACTTC. Its protein product is CASSEGWGEMDF.

The chain employs TRBV6-4 and TRBJ2-1; TRBD1 might be the D (5 bases). Germline CDR1 and CDR2: MRHNA and SNTAGT. This CDR3 is 15 amino acids long. V dropped 6 bases and J dropped 4 bases, with 16 bases sitting between them. CDR3 region: CASSLDTMKYNEQFF. The CDR3, as DNA: TGTGCCAGCAGCCTGGACACAATGAAGTACAATGAGCAGTTCTTC.

The J gene is TRBJ2-3, the V gene TRBV2; 9 bases fit TRBD2. The CDR3 is 16 amino acids. The junction had 5 bases not matched to a gene; V was cut back by 1 base and J by 3 bases. CDR1 and CDR2 from the germline V gene are SNHLY and FYNNEI. Here the CDR3 reads CASSEVMAGGTDTQYF. The CDR3, as DNA: TGTGCCAGCAGTGAAGTCATGGCGGGGGGGACAGATACGCAGTATTTT.

This rearrangement joins TRBV30 to TRBJ1-2, with D possibly being TRBD1 (6 bases). V lost 0 bases to trimming and J lost 4 bases, with 12 bases between them. The germline V gene has CDR1 GTSNPN and CDR2 SVGIG (reference sequence). CDR3 length equals 14 residues. DNA for the CDR3: TGTGCCTGGAGTGTACCCCCAGGGGTCTATGGCTACACCTTC. Amino acid sequence: CAWSVPPGVYGYTF. Supplemented by reference TRBV30 and TRBJ1-2, the full variable domain reads SQTIHQWPATLVQPVGSPLSLECTVEGTSNPNLYWYRQAAGRGLQLLFYSVGIGQISSEVPQNLSASRPQDRQFILSSKKLLLSDSGFYLCAWSVPPGVYGYTFGSGTRLTVV.

The chain has TRBV5-5 and TRBJ2-3, with 7 bases identical to TRBD2. CDR1 and CDR2 from the germline V gene are SGHKS and YYEKEE (reference sequence). This CDR3 contains 15 residues. Trimming at V came to 1 base and at J to 2 bases, leaving 4 bases not matched to a gene. In DNA, the CDR3 is TGTGCCAGCAGCTTGTTTCGGGACTACACAGATACGCAGTATTTT. As protein: CASSLFRDYTDTQYF.